The T cell receptor beta chain under discussion was sequenced for a study of siplizumab effects on memory and regulatory T cells. Notes on the study in general: Apparently more diverse than memory cells, naive T cells also seemed major alloresponse contributors. Mapping to unstimulated subsets was achieved for only a minor fraction of alloreactive clones.

CDR3 length equals 14 residues. The germline V gene has CDR1 SEHNR and CDR2 FQNEAQ (reference sequence). Trimming stripped 4 bases from V and 7 bases from J, with 16 bases between. This table comes from immunoSEQ multiplex PCR, and its TCRdb copy is limited to in-frame clones, with some not included. This repertoire shows roughly 60,000 clones, 96% found once; its top ten account for about 0.1%. A note on this clone: Its antigen is not known.

The gene calls are TRBV7-9 and TRBJ1-2, with D possibly being TRBD1 (6 bases). Sequencing input: naive CD8+ T cells sorted from blood. This sequence originates from a human donor in good health. The CDR3 here is CASSSVLNRVGYTF. Written as DNA, the CDR3 is TGTGCCAGCAGCTCAGTCTTAAACAGGGTTGGCTACACCTTC.